The 20 T cell receptor beta chains below were found in one sample sequenced in a study of blood T cell repertoires in COVID-19. The data were produced by immunoSEQ multiplex PCR, yet TCRdb's version contains in-frame clones alone and is incomplete. The sample includes about 380,000 clones, 87% seen only once; the top ten take approximately 3%. Sequencing used PBMCs or T cells enriched from blood (not recorded which). These receptor sequences come from a woman in her 30s who had recovered from COVID-19.

The gene calls are TRBV28 and TRBJ2-1; perhaps TRBD1 as D (6 bases). In germline, CDR1 is MDHEN, CDR2 SYDVKM. The CDR3 sequence is 11 residues long. V lost 1 base to trimming and J lost 12 bases, with 7 bases between them. DNA for the CDR3: TGTGCCAGCAGTTTATCCAGGGGGCAGTTCTTC. Translated, it gives CASSLSRGQFF.

The V call is TRBV6-2 or TRBV6-3, the J call TRBJ2-5; 9 nucleotides agree with TRBD1. The CDR3 extends over 14 amino acids. Germline V gives CDR1 MNHEY, CDR2 SVGEGT. V lost 4 bases, J lost 4 bases, and 4 bases stayed unmatched. CDR3 protein: CASSSGTGRETQYF. CDR3 in DNA: TGTGCCAGCAGTTCCGGGACAGGGAGAGAGACCCAGTACTTC.

Turning to this clone: The same CDR3 arises from other DNA sequences in this sample as well. This rearrangement joins TRBV4-1 to TRBJ1-4; 11 bases line up with TRBD1. J lost 8 bases, V lost 3 bases, and 5 bases had no gene match. The V gene's germline CDR1 is MGHRA and CDR2 YSYEKL. The CDR3 covers 15 residues. The CDR3 spells CASSQDGTGGEKLFF. In nucleotides, the CDR3 is TGCGCCAGCAGCCAGGACGGGACAGGGGGGGAAAAACTGTTTTTT.

This sequence joins TRBV6-5 and TRBJ1-2; 8 bases line up with TRBD1. The junction had 6 bases not matched to a gene; V was cut back by 5 bases and J by 4 bases. The CDR3 consists of 14 residues. The germline V gene encodes CDR1 MNHEY and CDR2 SVGAGI. The CDR3 protein is CASSMRGQGYGYTF. The CDR3 coding sequence is TGTGCCAGCAGTATGCGAGGACAGGGCTATGGCTACACCTTC.

The chain has TRBV24-1 and TRBJ2-5; 8 bases match TRBD2. The CDR3 length is 16 residues. Germline trimming cut 4 bases from V and 4 bases from J; bases unmatched to any gene: 10. The germline gives CDR1 KGHDR, CDR2 SFDVKD. CDR3 coding DNA: TGTGCCACCAGTGAGGCCAAGCGGGGGCAGGGAGAGACCCAGTACTTC. Protein sequence: CATSEAKRGQGETQYF.

The genes are TRBV5-6 and TRBJ1-2, with D unresolved. V gave up 3 bases and J gave up 2 bases, with 14 bases separating them. The CDR3 loop spans 15 amino acids. Germline assignment: CDR1 SGHDT and CDR2 YYEEEE. DNA of the CDR3: TGTGCCAGCAGCTACACAGAAGGTGTGAACTATGGCTACACCTTC. Translating it yields CASSYTEGVNYGYTF.

This chain uses TRBV29-1 with TRBJ1-2, with 7 bases matching TRBD1. V shed 6 bases, J shed 2 bases, and the junction held 15 bases outside the gene matches. This CDR3 has 16 amino acids. The germline CDR1 and CDR2 sequences are SQVTM and ANQGSEA. The CDR3 reads CSVEKTTGTVNYGYTF. CDR3 in DNA: TGCAGCGTCGAAAAAACCACCGGGACAGTAAACTATGGCTACACCTTC.

The chain carries TRBV7-3 and TRBJ1-1; 8 bases map to TRBD1. Trimming at V came to 5 bases and at J to 4 bases, leaving 3 bases not matched to a gene. CDR1 and CDR2 (germline): SGHTA, FQGTGA. The CDR3 loop spans 13 amino acids. CDR3 sequence (DNA): TGTGCCAGCAGCGGACAGGGCGGCACTGAAGCTTTCTTT. As protein: CASSGQGGTEAFF.

V usage is TRBV7-2 and J usage is TRBJ2-2; 10 bases agree with TRBD2. The trim removed 5 bases at V and 0 bases at J, leaving 12 bases unmatched. There are 19 residues in the CDR3. The V gene's germline CDR1 is SGHTA and CDR2 FQGNSA. CDR3 DNA: TGTGCCAGCAGCCCCAGGCCGGGGCTAGCGGGGGCGAACACCGGGGAGCTGTTTTTT. The encoded protein is CASSPRPGLAGANTGELFF.

This chain uses TRBV5-1 with TRBJ1-5; tentative D call: TRBD1 (6 bases). Germline V lookup: CDR1 SGHRS, CDR2 YFSETQ. V was clipped by 4 bases and J by 7 bases, with 15 bases between them. The CDR3 extends over 14 amino acids. CDR3 nucleotide sequence: TGCGCCAGCAGCCCAAGGGGGTTTGTACAGCCCCAGCATTTT. Its translation: CASSPRGFVQPQHF.

The CDR3 here is CATSGGTGGSYEQYF. CDR3 DNA: TGTGCCACCAGTGGAGGGACAGGGGGGTCCTACGAGCAGTACTTC. The chain couples TRBV24-1 to TRBJ2-7; 11 bases line up with TRBD1. In germline, CDR1 is KGHDR, CDR2 SFDVKD. Trimming cost V 5 bases and J 1 base; bases outside gene matches: 3. CDR3 size: 15 residues.

This clone was counted once. The chain employs TRBV7-3 and TRBJ1-2; a weak D match, TRBD1 (6 bases). V was trimmed by 2 bases and J by 4 bases, leaving 11 bases between them. Germline-derived CDR1 and CDR2 are SGHTA and FQGTGA. CDR3 length equals 14 residues. The CDR3 DNA reads as TGTGCCAGCAGCTTACGACAGGCGCTCTATGGCTACACCTTC. It specifies CASSLRQALYGYTF. Drawing the rest from reference TRBV7-3 and TRBJ1-2, the complete variable domain is GAGVSQTPSNKVTEKGKYVELRCDPISGHTALYWYRQSLGQGPEFLIYFQGTGAADDSGLPNDRFFAVRPEGSVSTLKIQRTERGDSAVYLCASSLRQALYGYTFGSGTRLTVV.

This chain uses TRBV13 with TRBJ2-7, with 8 bases fitting TRBD2. The CDR3 consists of 15 residues. V was clipped by 5 bases and J by 7 bases; unmatched bases: 13. From germline, CDR1 is PRHDT and CDR2 FYEKMQ (reference sequence). In DNA form, the CDR3 reads TGTGCCAGCAGCCCCGCCGCGGCGGGAGGTCTGGAGCAGTACTTC. Its protein is CASSPAAAGGLEQYF.

The J gene is TRBJ2-1, the V gene TRBV28; unclear D gene. Germline lookup yields CDR1 MDHEN and CDR2 SYDVKM. V lost 7 bases to trimming and J lost 0 bases, with 7 bases between them. This CDR3 spans 13 amino acids. The CDR3 is CASNGASYNEQFF. CDR3 DNA: TGTGCCAGCAATGGAGCCTCCTACAATGAGCAGTTCTTC.

J is TRBJ1-3 and V is TRBV2; D is ambiguous. V lost 11 bases and J lost 0, with 8 bases in between. The CDR3 runs 12 residues. Looked up from germline, CDR1 is SNHLY and CDR2 is FYNNEI. CDR3 bases: TGTGCCTGCCGGGGCTCTGGAAACACCATATATTTT. It encodes CACRGSGNTIYF.

The DNA of the CDR3 is TGTGCCAGCAGTGACACCGGGACTAGCGGCCGGGAGCAGTACTTC. Translating it yields CASSDTGTSGREQYF. This chain connects TRBV6-1 to TRBJ2-7, with TRBD2 matching over 11 bases. The germline V gene has CDR1 MNHNS and CDR2 SASEGT. This CDR3 has 15 residues. V lost 3 bases, J lost 7 bases, and 8 bases stayed unmatched.

This chain uses TRBV28 with TRBJ1-3, with 7 bases that match TRBD1. Germline assignment: CDR1 MDHEN and CDR2 SYDVKM. V gave up 4 bases and J gave up 4 bases; unmatched junction bases: 10. The CDR3 runs 16 residues. Here the CDR3 reads CASSYGTTGAGNTIYF. CDR3 DNA sequence: TGTGCCAGCAGTTACGGTACTACAGGGGCCGGAAACACCATATATTTT.

The J gene is TRBJ2-7, the V gene TRBV13; the D gene is possibly TRBD1 (6 bases). CDR3 length: 13 residues. The germline V gene encodes CDR1 PRHDT and CDR2 FYEKMQ (reference sequence). V was trimmed by 9 bases and J by 3 bases, leaving 15 bases between them. The CDR3 DNA follows: TGTGCCAGGGACACAGGGCGCTACTACGAGCAGTACTTC. Its protein product is CARDTGRYYEQYF.

V and J are TRBV12-3 or TRBV12-4 and TRBJ2-7; 7 bases map to TRBD1. The CDR3 loop spans 13 amino acids. V lost 7 bases, J lost 5 bases, and 8 bases stayed unmatched. The CDR3 DNA reads as TGTGCCAGCACGGCGACAGGGTCGCACGAGCAGTACTTC. Amino acid sequence: CASTATGSHEQYF.

This chain's CDR3 is CASSFGQGDSPLHF. The CDR3 coding sequence is TGTGCCAGCAGCTTCGGACAGGGTGACTCACCCCTCCACTTT. The rearrangement joins TRBV5-6 to TRBJ1-6; 8 nucleotides match TRBD1. This CDR3 is built from 14 residues. The trim removed 2 bases at V and 10 bases at J, leaving 5 bases unmatched. Germline V gene data show CDR1 as SGHDT and CDR2 as YYEEEE.